A selection of T cell receptor beta chains follows, all from one sample in a study of T cell changes during pregnancy in multiple sclerosis. Assay used: immunoSEQ multiplex PCR; TCRdb lists only in-frame clones, some missing. Among about 51,000 clones, 90% to 95% were seen once, and the ten largest hold 0.55% to 0.75%. This specimen was CD4+ T cells from peripheral blood mononuclear cells, taken in the second trimester of pregnancy. The receptors come from a female donor with multiple sclerosis, enrolled in a pregnancy study. The CDR3 runs from the conserved cysteine through the conserved F or W. D genes are given only for firm matches. Rows give clone size only sometimes, using once, few, many, or a class for an expanded clone.

clone size	V gene	J gene	D gene	CDR3 protein	CDR3 DNA
.	TRBV2	TRBJ1-1	.	CASSEWEEAFF	TGTGCCAGCAGTGAATGGGAGGAGGCTTTCTTT
.	TRBV13	TRBJ2-3	.	CASGLTGTDTQYF	TGTGCCAGCGGACTCACCGGCACAGATACGCAGTATTTT
.	TRBV18	TRBJ2-2	.	CASSPGAGRLTGELFF	TGTGCCAGCTCACCAGGCGCAGGGAGGTTGACCGGGGAGCTGTTTTTT
.	TRBV27	TRBJ1-1	TRBD1	CASSSWGQLNTEAFF	TGTGCCAGCAGTTCCTGGGGACAGCTTAACACTGAAGCTTTCTTT
.	TRBV30	TRBJ1-4	.	CAWSVIGQPEKLFF	TGTGCCTGGAGTGTCATAGGACAGCCAGAAAAACTGTTTTTT
.	TRBV7-2	TRBJ2-1	.	CASSPSLNEQFF	TGTGCCAGCAGCCCTTCCCTCAATGAGCAGTTCTTC
.	TRBV7-2	TRBJ2-7	.	CASSSRLPSYEQYF	TGTGCCAGCAGCAGCCGACTCCCGTCCTACGAGCAGTACTTC
.	TRBV29-1	TRBJ2-1	TRBD2	CSVSAGLAGASSYNEQFF	TGCAGCGTTTCGGCGGGGCTAGCGGGGGCGAGCTCCTACAATGAGCAGTTCTTC
few	TRBV28	TRBJ1-4	.	CASSLDEKLFF	TGTGCCAGCAGTCTCGATGAAAAACTGTTTTTT
.	TRBV7-2	TRBJ1-3	.	CASSLNNQGGNTIYF	TGTGCCAGCAGCTTAAACAACCAGGGCGGAAACACCATATATTTT
.	TRBV11-3	TRBJ2-5	TRBD1	CASSSGRDRGRETQYF	TGTGCCAGCAGCTCCGGCCGGGACAGGGGACGAGAGACCCAGTACTTC
.	TRBV7-9	TRBJ2-5	TRBD2	CASSPPGTTFGETQYF	TGTGCCAGCAGCCCCCCCGGGACTACATTTGGGGAGACCCAGTACTTC
.	TRBV2	TRBJ2-7	.	CAGSERQAPYEQYF	TGTGCCGGCAGTGAAAGACAGGCCCCCTACGAGCAGTACTTC
.	TRBV9	TRBJ1-1	.	CASSTGTLPRTEAFF	TGTGCCAGCAGCACCGGGACACTCCCTCGCACTGAAGCTTTCTTT
.	TRBV5-1	TRBJ2-1	TRBD2	CASSSASSGVYNEQFF	TGCGCCAGCAGCTCCGCCTCTAGCGGGGTATACAATGAGCAGTTCTTC
once	TRBV27	TRBJ2-3	TRBD2	CASSSGWGGTDTQYF	TGTGCCAGCAGCTCCGGATGGGGGGGGACAGATACGCAGTATTTT
.	TRBV5-4	TRBJ2-5	.	CASSLPGGETQYF	TGTGCCAGCAGCTTGCCAGGGGGGGAGACCCAGTACTTC